Listed below are T cell receptor beta chains from one sample, sequenced in a study of identifying expanded T cells in peripheral blood. Libraries were prepared by immunoSEQ multiplex PCR; TCRdb keeps only in-frame clonotypes and omits some of them. The sample carries approximately 140,000 clones, around nine tenths recorded once. Sequencing used blood. The receptor set was obtained from a person aged 18 to 69 in good health. CDR3s include the opening cysteine and the closing phenylalanine or tryptophan. Each record gives: CDR3 length, D gene, clone size, V gene, J gene, CDR3 protein, CDR3 DNA. D genes are given only for firm matches. Rows may omit the clone size; those that give it use once, few, many or a size class.

>12|-|-|TRBV28|TRBJ1-5
CASSPGDRPQHF
TGTGCCAGCAGTCCAGGGGACCGGCCCCAGCATTTT
>13|-|-|TRBV23-1|TRBJ1-3
CASSQSKRDTIYF
TGCGCCAGCAGTCAATCGAAGAGAGACACCATATATTTT
>13|-|few|TRBV5-4|TRBJ1-1
CASRGRETSEAFF
TGTGCCAGCCGAGGCCGGGAAACATCTGAAGCTTTCTTT
>14|TRBD1|-|TRBV7-9|TRBJ2-7
CASSPRQGSYEQYF
TGTGCCAGCAGCCCTCGACAGGGATCCTACGAGCAGTACTTC
>16|TRBD2|-|TRBV7-2|TRBJ2-3
CASTEPGTRYTDTQYF
TGTGCCAGCACCGAACCCGGGACTAGGTACACAGATACGCAGTATTTT
>13|TRBD2|-|TRBV10-3|TRBJ2-1
CAINLAGGDEQFF
TGTGCCATCAACCTAGCGGGAGGGGATGAGCAGTTCTTC
>13|TRBD2|-|TRBV19|TRBJ2-5
CATTGGPQETQYF
TGTGCCACGACGGGAGGGCCCCAAGAGACCCAGTACTTC
>15|TRBD1|few|TRBV7-9|TRBJ1-2
CASIESGTANYGYTF
TGTGCCAGCATCGAATCCGGGACAGCTAACTATGGCTACACCTTC
>14|-|-|TRBV27|TRBJ1-6
CASSLQPWGSPLHF
TGTGCCAGCAGTTTACAGCCTTGGGGATCACCCCTCCACTTT
>15|-|-|TRBV4-3|TRBJ1-2
CASSPSTPKVGGYTF
TGCGCCAGCAGCCCCTCCACTCCCAAAGTGGGTGGCTACACCTTC
>11|TRBD1|-|TRBV20-1|TRBJ1-2
CGGQGGDGYTF
TGCGGGGGACAGGGAGGGGATGGCTACACCTTC
>13|-|-|TRBV7-9|TRBJ1-5
CASSFTGSQPQHF
TGTGCCAGCAGCTTTACAGGGAGTCAGCCCCAGCATTTT
>16|-|-|TRBV4-1|TRBJ1-1
CASSQGIGRLNTEAFF
TGCGCCAGCAGCCAAGGTATTGGACGGCTGAACACTGAAGCTTTCTTT
>14|-|-|TRBV19|TRBJ1-2
CASSSRVANYGYTF
TGTGCCAGTAGTTCCAGGGTAGCTAACTATGGCTACACCTTC
>15|TRBD2|-|TRBV10-3|TRBJ2-7
CAIRGPGTSGYEQYF
TGTGCCATCAGGGGGCCCGGGACTAGCGGATACGAGCAGTACTTC
>12|-|-|TRBV7-2|TRBJ2-3
CASSPSTDTQYF
TGTGCCAGCAGTCCAAGCACAGATACGCAGTATTTT
>12|TRBD2|-|TRBV6-1|TRBJ2-1
CASSGRGYEQFF
TGTGCCAGCAGCGGGAGGGGATATGAGCAGTTCTTC
>15|-|-|TRBV2|TRBJ1-2
CASSVSGQVVGGYTF
TGTGCCAGCAGTGTTTCGGGGCAGGTCGTAGGTGGCTACACCTTC
>12|TRBD1|-|TRBV6-5|TRBJ1-2
CASKGTGGGYTF
TGTGCCAGCAAAGGGACAGGGGGTGGCTACACCTTC
>16|TRBD1|-|TRBV19|TRBJ2-3
CASSPLSGTGVDTQYF
TGTGCCAGTAGTCCATTATCCGGGACAGGGGTGGATACGCAGTATTTT
>15|-|-|TRBV5-1|TRBJ2-3
CASSLGFRDTDTQYF
TGCGCCAGCAGCTTGGGATTCCGGGACACAGATACGCAGTATTTT
>16|TRBD1|-|TRBV5-1|TRBJ2-5
CASSLGQGVSKETQYF
TGCGCCAGCAGCTTGGGACAGGGGGTTTCTAAAGAGACCCAGTACTTC
>14|-|-|TRBV9|TRBJ1-6
CASSVTGDNSPLHF
TGTGCCAGCAGCGTAACCGGGGATAATTCACCCCTCCACTTT
>11|-|-|TRBV30|TRBJ2-1
CAWTGYNEQFF
TGTGCCTGGACAGGGTACAATGAGCAGTTCTTC
>13|-|-|TRBV7-2|TRBJ1-2
CASSLGPNYGYTF
TGTGCCAGCAGCCTGGGTCCTAACTATGGCTACACCTTC
>13|TRBD2|-|TRBV7-9|TRBJ2-7
CASRREATYEQYF
TGTGCCAGCCGCCGGGAGGCCACCTACGAGCAGTACTTC
>10|-|-|TRBV29-1|TRBJ1-1
CSVEVYEAFF
TGCAGCGTTGAAGTTTATGAAGCTTTCTTT
>12|-|-|TRBV6-6|TRBJ1-4
CASTLGVEKLFF
TGTGCCAGCACCCTTGGGGTTGAAAAACTGTTTTTT
>11|-|-|TRBV20-1|TRBJ2-7
CSATRGPEQYF
TGCAGTGCTACCAGGGGACCCGAGCAGTACTTC
>18|-|-|TRBV5-4|TRBJ1-2
CASSLNLNRANTNYGYTF
TGTGCCAGCAGCTTGAATCTGAATCGGGCTAATACTAACTATGGCTACACCTTC
>16|-|-|TRBV5-1|TRBJ2-1
CASSSWVGDRPSEQFF
TGCGCCAGCAGCTCCTGGGTTGGGGACCGCCCATCCGAGCAGTTCTTC
>15|-|-|TRBV5-1|TRBJ2-2
CASRVQGGNTGELFF
TGCGCCAGCAGAGTACAGGGAGGGAACACCGGGGAGCTGTTTTTT
>15|TRBD1|-|TRBV15|TRBJ2-1
CATSRLTGSYNEQFF
TGTGCCACCAGCAGGTTGACAGGGTCCTACAATGAGCAGTTCTTC
>17|-|few|TRBV12-2|TRBJ2-7
CASRLAKLAGAYYEQYF
TGTGCAAGTCGCTTAGCAAAATTAGCGGGGGCCTACTACGAGCAGTACTTC
>14|TRBD1|-|TRBV6-6|TRBJ2-3
CASRTTGSTDTQYF
TGTGCCAGCAGGACGACAGGGTCCACAGATACGCAGTATTTT
>13|-|few|TRBV5-6|TRBJ2-1
CASSLVSYNEQFF
TGTGCCAGCAGCTTGGTTTCTTACAATGAGCAGTTCTTC
>11|-|few|TRBV18|TRBJ2-5
CASSPGETQYF
TGTGCCAGCTCACCTGGGGAGACCCAGTACTTC
>12|-|-|TRBV9|TRBJ2-3
CASSVDRDTQYF
TGTGCCAGCAGCGTCGACAGGGATACGCAGTATTTT